The entry that follows covers one T cell receptor beta chain sequence. Trimming removed 0 bases from V and 3 bases from J, with 9 bases in between. CDR1 MNHEY and CDR2 SMNVEV come from the germline V gene (reference sequence). The length of the CDR3 is 15 residues. This entry is derived from a study of blood T cell repertoires in COVID-19. Across the whole study: The analysed material was cDNA or gDNA that came from T cells, B-cell-depleted T cells, or PBMCs.

In the authors' workflow: Using reference gene primer amplification, nucleated cell counts were estimated. Profiled with immunoSEQ multiplex PCR; TCRdb holds only in-frame clones, not every one. The V and J calls and clone size are taken from that table; D and trimming were inferred from the DNA. The sample contains 250,000 to 300,000 clones, about 86% of which appear only once. Sequencing was done on a sample of peripheral blood. The J gene is TRBJ2-1, the V gene TRBV27, with D unclear. The sequence came from a woman in her thirties with COVID-19, enrolled during active disease. Written as DNA, the CDR3 is TGTGCCAGCAGTTTATCCCACCCAGTCTACAATGAGCAGTTCTTC. As protein: CASSLSHPVYNEQFF.